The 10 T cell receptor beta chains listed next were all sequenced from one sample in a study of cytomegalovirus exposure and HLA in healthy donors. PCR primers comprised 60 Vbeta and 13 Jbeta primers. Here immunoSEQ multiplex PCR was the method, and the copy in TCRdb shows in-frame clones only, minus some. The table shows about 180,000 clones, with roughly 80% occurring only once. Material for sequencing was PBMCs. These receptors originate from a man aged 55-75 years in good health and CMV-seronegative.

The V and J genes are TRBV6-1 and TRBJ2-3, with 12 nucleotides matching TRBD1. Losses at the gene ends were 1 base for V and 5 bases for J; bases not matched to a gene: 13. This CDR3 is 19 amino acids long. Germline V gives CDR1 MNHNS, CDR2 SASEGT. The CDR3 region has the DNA TGTGCCAGCAGTGAAGTCATATCCGGGACAGGGGGCATTAGAGATACGCAGTATTTT. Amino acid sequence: CASSEVISGTGGIRDTQYF.

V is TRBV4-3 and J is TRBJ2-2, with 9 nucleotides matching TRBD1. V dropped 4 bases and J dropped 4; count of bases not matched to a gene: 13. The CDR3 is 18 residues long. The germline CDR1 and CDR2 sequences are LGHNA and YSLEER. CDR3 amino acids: CASSLHLPGQGITGELFF. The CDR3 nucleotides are TGCGCCAGCAGCCTACACCTCCCGGGACAGGGCATCACCGGGGAGCTGTTTTTT.

CDR3 residues: CASSLEGTGAYEQYF. CDR3 DNA: TGCGCCAGCAGCTTGGAGGGGACAGGGGCCTACGAGCAGTACTTC. The chain employs TRBV5-1 and TRBJ2-7; 10 nucleotides agree with TRBD1. The germline CDR1 and CDR2 sequences are SGHRS and YFSETQ. V gave up 0 bases and J gave up 2 bases; unmatched junction bases: 2. This CDR3 is 15 amino acids long. The variable domain in full, completed from reference TRBV5-1 and TRBJ2-7, reads KAGVTQTPRYLIKTRGQQVTLSCSPISGHRSVSWYQQTPGQGLQFLFEYFSETQRNKGNFPGRFSGRQFSNSRSEMNVSTLELGDSALYLCASSLEGTGAYEQYFGPGTRLTVT.

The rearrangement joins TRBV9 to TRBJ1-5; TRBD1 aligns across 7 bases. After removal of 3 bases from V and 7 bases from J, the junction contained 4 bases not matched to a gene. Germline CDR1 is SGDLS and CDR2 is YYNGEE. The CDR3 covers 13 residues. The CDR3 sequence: CASSETGLQPQHF. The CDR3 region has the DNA TGTGCCAGCAGCGAGACAGGGTTACAGCCCCAGCATTTT.

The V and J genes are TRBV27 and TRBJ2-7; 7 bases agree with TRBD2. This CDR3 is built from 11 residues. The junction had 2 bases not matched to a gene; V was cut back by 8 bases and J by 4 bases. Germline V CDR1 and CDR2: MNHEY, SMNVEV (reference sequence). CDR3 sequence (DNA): TGTGCCAGCGGACTAGGTTACGAGCAGTACTTC. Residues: CASGLGYEQYF.

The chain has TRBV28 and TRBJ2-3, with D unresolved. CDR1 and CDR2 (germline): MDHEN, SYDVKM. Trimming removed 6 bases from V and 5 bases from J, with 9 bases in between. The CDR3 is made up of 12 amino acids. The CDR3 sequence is CASSYQRDTQYF. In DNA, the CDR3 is TGTGCCAGCAGCTACCAAAGAGATACGCAGTATTTT.

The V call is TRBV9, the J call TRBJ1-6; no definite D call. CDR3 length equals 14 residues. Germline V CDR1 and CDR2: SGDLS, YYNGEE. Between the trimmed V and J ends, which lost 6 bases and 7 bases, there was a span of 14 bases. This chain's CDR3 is CASNGGQSNSPLHF. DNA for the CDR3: TGTGCCAGCAACGGCGGCCAGAGCAATTCACCCCTCCACTTT.

For the CDR3, the DNA is TGTGCCAGCAGAAAGACAGGGGATAGAACTGAAGCTTTCTTT. Translation: CASRKTGDRTEAFF. The gene calls are TRBV2 and TRBJ1-1, with 8 bases matching TRBD1. Germline CDR1 is SNHLY and CDR2 is FYNNEI. V was clipped by 6 bases and J by 5 bases; unmatched bases: 8. The CDR3 length is 14 residues.

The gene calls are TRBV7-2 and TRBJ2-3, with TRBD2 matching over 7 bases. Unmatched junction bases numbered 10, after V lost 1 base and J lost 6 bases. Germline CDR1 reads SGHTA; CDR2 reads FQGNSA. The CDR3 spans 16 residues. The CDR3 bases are TGTGCCAGCAGCTTAGGGACTAGACTTCAGGTTGATACGCAGTATTTT. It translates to CASSLGTRLQVDTQYF.

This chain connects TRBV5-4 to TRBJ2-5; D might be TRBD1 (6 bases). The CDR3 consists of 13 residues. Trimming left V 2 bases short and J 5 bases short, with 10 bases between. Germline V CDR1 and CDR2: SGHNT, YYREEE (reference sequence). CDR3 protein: CASSLQGVETQYF. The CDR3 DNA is TGTGCCAGCAGCTTACAGGGAGTGGAGACCCAGTACTTC.